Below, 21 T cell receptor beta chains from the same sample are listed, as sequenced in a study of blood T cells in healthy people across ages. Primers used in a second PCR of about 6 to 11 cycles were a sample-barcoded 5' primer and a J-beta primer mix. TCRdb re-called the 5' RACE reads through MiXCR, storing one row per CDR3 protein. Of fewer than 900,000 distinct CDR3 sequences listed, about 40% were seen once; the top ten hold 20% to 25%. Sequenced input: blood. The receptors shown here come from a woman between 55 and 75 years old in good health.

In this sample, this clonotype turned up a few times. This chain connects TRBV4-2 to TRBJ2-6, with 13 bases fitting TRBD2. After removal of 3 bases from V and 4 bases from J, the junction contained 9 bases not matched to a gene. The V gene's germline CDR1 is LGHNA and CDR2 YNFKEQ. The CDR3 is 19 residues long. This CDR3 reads CASSQTALAGGLGANVLTF. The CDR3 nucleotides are TGTGCCAGCAGCCAGACTGCACTAGCGGGAGGGTTAGGGGCCAACGTCCTGACTTTC.

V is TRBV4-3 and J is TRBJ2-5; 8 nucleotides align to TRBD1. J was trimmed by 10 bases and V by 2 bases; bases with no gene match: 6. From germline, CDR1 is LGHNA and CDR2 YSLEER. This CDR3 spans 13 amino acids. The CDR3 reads CASSQRQGTGQYF. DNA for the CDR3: TGCGCCAGCAGCCAAAGACAGGGGACGGGCCAGTACTTC.

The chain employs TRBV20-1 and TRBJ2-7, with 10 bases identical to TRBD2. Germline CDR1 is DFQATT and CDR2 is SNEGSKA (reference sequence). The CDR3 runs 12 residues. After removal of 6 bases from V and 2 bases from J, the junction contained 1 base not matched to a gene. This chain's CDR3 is CSAGLAAYEQYF. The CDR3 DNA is TGCAGTGCCGGACTAGCGGCCTACGAGCAGTACTTC.

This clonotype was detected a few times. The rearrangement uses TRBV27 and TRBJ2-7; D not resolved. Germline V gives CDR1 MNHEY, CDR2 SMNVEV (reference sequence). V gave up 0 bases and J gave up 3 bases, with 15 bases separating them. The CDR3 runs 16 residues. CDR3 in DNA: TGTGCCAGCAGTTTATCATGGCAGTTGGTGGGCTACGAGCAGTACTTC. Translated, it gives CASSLSWQLVGYEQYF.

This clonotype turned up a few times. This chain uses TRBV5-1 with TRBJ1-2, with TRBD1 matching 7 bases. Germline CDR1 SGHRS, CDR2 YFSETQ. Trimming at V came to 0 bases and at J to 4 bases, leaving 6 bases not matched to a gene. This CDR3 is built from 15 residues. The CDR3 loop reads CASSLVGTASYGYTF. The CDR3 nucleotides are TGCGCCAGCAGCTTGGTCGGGACAGCTTCCTATGGCTACACCTTC.

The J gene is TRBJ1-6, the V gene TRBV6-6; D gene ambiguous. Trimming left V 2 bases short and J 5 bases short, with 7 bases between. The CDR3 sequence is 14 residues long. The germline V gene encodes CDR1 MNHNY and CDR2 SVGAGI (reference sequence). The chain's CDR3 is CASSYRHDNSPLHF. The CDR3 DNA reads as TGTGCCAGCAGTTACCGACATGATAATTCACCCCTCCACTTT.

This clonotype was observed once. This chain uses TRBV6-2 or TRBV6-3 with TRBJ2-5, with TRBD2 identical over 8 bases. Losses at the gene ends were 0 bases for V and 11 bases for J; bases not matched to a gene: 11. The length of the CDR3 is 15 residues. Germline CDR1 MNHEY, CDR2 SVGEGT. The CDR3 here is CASSYSHGRANGQYF. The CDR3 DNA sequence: TGTGCCAGCAGTTACTCACACGGGAGGGCCAACGGGCAGTACTTC.

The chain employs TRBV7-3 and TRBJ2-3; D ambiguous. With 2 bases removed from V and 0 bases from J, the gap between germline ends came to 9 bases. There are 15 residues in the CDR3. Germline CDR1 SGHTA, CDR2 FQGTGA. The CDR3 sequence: CASSLAVSSTDTQYF. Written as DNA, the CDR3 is TGTGCCAGCAGCTTAGCAGTTTCTAGCACAGATACGCAGTATTTT.

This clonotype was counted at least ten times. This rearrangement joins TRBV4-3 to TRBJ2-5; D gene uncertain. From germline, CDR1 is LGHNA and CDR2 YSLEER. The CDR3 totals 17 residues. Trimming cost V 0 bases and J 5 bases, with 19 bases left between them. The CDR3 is CASSQDRSVGLWETQYF. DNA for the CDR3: TGCGCCAGCAGCCAAGATCGCTCCGTAGGATTGTGGGAGACCCAGTACTTC.

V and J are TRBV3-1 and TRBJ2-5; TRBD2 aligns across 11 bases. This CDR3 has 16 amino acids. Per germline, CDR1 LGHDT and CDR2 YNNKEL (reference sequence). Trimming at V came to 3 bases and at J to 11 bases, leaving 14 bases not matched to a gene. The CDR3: CASSQATSGTNNEQYF. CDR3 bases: TGTGCCAGCAGCCAGGCGACTAGCGGGACCAACAATGAGCAGTACTTC.

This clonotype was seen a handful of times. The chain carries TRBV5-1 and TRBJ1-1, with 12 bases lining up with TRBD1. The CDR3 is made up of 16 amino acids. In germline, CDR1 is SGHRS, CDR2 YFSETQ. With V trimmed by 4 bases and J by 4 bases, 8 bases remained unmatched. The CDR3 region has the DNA TGCGCCAGCAGCCAAGGGACAGGGGGCACAGTCACTGAAGCTTTCTTT. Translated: CASSQGTGGTVTEAFF. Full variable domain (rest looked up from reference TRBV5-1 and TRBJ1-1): KAGVTQTPRYLIKTRGQQVTLSCSPISGHRSVSWYQQTPGQGLQFLFEYFSETQRNKGNFPGRFSGRQFSNSRSEMNVSTLELGDSALYLCASSQGTGGTVTEAFFGQGTRLTVV.

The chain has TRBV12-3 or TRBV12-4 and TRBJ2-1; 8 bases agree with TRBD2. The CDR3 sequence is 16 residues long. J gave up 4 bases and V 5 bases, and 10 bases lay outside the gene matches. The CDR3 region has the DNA TGTGCCAGCAGTCTTATTGGACTAGCCTCATACAATGAGCAGTTCTTC. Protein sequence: CASSLIGLASYNEQFF.

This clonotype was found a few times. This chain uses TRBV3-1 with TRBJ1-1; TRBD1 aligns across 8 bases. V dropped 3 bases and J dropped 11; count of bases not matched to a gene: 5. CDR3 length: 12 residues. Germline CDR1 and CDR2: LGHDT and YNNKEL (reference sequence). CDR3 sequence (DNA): TGTGCCAGCAGCCAGGGGAACAGGGGGGCTTTCTTT. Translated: CASSQGNRGAFF.

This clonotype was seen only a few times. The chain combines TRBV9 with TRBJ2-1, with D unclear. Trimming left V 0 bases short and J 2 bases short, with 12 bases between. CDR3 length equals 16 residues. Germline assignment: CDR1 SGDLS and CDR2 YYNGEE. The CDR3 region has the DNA TGTGCCAGCAGCGTAGCGAAAGGAAATACCTACAATGAGCAGTTCTTC. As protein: CASSVAKGNTYNEQFF.

The chain's CDR3 is CASSFSGRSETQYF. In nucleotides, the CDR3 is TGTGCCAGCAGTTTCAGCGGGAGGTCTGAGACCCAGTACTTC. V usage is TRBV28 and J usage is TRBJ2-5; 9 nucleotides match TRBD2. Germline lookup yields CDR1 MDHEN and CDR2 SYDVKM. CDR3 length: 14 residues. With 3 bases clipped from V and 5 bases from J, the junction kept 4 bases outside the gene matches.

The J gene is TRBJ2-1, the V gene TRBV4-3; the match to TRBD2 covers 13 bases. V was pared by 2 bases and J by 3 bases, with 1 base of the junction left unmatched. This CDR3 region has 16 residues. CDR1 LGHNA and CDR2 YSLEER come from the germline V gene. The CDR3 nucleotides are TGCGCCAGCAGCCAAAGACTAGCGGGGGGCTACAATGAGCAGTTCTTC. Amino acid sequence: CASSQRLAGGYNEQFF.

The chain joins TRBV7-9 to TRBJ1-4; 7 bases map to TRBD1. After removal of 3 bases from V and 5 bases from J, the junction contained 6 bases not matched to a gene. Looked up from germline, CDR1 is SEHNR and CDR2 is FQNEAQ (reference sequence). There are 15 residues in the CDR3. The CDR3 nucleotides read TGTGCCAGCAGCTTTACCGGGACAGTAAATGAAAAACTGTTTTTT. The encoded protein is CASSFTGTVNEKLFF.

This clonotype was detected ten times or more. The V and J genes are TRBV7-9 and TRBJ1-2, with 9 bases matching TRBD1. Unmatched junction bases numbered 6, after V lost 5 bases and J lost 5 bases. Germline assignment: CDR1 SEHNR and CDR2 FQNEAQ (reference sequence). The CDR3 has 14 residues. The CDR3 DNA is TGTGCCAGCAGCGCCGGGACAGGGATGTATGGCTACACCTTC. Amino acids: CASSAGTGMYGYTF.

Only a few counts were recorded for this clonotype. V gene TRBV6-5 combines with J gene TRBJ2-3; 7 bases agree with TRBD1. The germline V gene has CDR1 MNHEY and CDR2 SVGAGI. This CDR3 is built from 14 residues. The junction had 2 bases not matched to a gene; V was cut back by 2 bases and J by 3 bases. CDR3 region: CASSYQDRTDTQYF. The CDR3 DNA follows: TGTGCCAGCAGTTACCAGGACAGGACAGATACGCAGTATTTT.

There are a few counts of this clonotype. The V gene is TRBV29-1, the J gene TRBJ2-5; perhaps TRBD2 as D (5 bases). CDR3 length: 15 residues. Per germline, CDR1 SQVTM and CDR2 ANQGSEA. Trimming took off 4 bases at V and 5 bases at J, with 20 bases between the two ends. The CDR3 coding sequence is TGCAGCGTTGGCAACCGGGATAACAGCATGGAGACCCAGTACTTC. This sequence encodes CSVGNRDNSMETQYF.

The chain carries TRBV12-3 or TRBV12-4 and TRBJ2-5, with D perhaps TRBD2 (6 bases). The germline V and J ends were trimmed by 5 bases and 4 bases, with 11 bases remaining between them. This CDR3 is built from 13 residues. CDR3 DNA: TGTGCCAGCAGTCCACCGGGACTAGAGACCCAGTACTTC. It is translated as CASSPPGLETQYF.